This T cell receptor beta chain was captured by sequencing in a study of post-analysis software for immune sequencing data. Study summary: Multiple sclerosis in the patients followed relapsing-remitting, secondary progressive and progressive-relapsing courses. Study findings and constraints: Multiple sclerosis patients had significantly lower normalized Chao1 diversity than controls. The study found TRBV5-6, TRBV5-1 and TRBV20-1 among a few TRBV segments more frequent in patients than controls.

Incorporated into the TCR beta cDNA libraries were unique molecular identifiers, which served to reduce PCR and sequencing biases. Each sample of about 1 to 10 million input T cells yielded around 500,000 cDNA molecules, so each molecule approximated one T cell. TCRdb re-called the PCR reads through MiXCR, storing one row per CDR3 protein. In the table there are a few hundred thousand distinct CDR3 sequences, around 40% of which are singletons. This CDR3 spans 13 amino acids. CDR1 SQVTM and CDR2 ANQGSEA come from the germline V gene. Trimming removed 8 bases from V and 8 bases from J, with 19 bases in between. This clonotype was picked up a small number of times. Its antigen is currently unknown.

The sample was blood. The clonotype comes from a girl aged 10 to 17 with multiple sclerosis. The V gene is TRBV29-1, the J gene TRBJ2-1; TRBD1 or TRBD2 may be the D gene (6 bases each). Here the CDR3 reads CSRGQFLGDEQFF. The CDR3 bases are TGCAGCCGGGGGCAGTTCTTAGGGGATGAGCAGTTCTTC.